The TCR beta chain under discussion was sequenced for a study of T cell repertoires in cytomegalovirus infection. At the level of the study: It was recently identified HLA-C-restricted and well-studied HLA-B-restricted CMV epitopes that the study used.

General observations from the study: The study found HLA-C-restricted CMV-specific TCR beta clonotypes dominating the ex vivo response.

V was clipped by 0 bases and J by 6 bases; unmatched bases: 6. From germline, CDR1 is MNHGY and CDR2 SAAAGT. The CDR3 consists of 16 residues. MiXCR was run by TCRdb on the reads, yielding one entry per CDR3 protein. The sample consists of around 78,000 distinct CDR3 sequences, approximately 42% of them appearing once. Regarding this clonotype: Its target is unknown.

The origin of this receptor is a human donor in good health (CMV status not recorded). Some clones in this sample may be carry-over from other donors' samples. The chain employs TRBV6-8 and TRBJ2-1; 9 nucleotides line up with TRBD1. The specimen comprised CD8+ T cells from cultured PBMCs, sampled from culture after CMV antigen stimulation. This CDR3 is CASSYSTGGPGNEQFF. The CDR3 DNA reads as TGTGCCAGCAGTTACTCTACAGGGGGCCCGGGCAATGAGCAGTTCTTC.